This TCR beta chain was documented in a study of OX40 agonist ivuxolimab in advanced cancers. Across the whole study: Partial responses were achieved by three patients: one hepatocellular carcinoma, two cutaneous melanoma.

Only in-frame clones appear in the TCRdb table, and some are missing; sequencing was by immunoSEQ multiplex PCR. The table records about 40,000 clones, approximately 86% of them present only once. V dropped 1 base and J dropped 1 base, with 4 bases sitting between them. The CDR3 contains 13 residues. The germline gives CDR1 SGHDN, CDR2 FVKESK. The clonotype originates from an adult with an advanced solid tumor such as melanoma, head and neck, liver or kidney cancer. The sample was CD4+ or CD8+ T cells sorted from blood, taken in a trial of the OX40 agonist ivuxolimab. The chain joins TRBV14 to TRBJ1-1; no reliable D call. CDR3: CASSQVANTEAFF. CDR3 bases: TGTGCCAGCAGCCAAGTCGCGAACACTGAAGCTTTCTTT.